This T cell receptor beta chain was captured by sequencing in a study of blood T cells in healthy people across ages. A second PCR of about 7 to 11 cycles used a sample-barcoded 5' primer and a J-beta primer mix. CDR3-containing paired-end reads numbering at least 2.5 million came from each sample. A single record per CDR3 protein comes from TCRdb applying MiXCR to the 5' RACE reads. The sample includes hundreds of thousands of distinct CDR3 sequences, roughly 26% seen only once; the top ten take roughly 17%. Findings of the study overall: Naive and antigen-experienced cells could not be conclusively compared, given unsorted PBMCs. Long-lived donors carried more naive CD4+ cells and greater diversity than aged donors.

A remark on this clonotype: Its target is unknown. This may stem from a read error, because a much larger clone lies one nucleotide away.

V lost 3 bases to trimming and J lost 8 bases, with 15 bases between them. The CDR3 has 14 residues. Healthy Caucasian individuals from Russia aged about 6 to 95 served as donors. This clonotype originated in an elderly woman in good health. V usage is TRBV12-3 or TRBV12-4 and J usage is TRBJ2-3; weak D call: TRBD1 (6 bases). The sample comprised blood. CDR3 sequence (DNA): TGTGCCAGCAGTTTGAGGGTTGGGGGCGTTACGCAGTATTTT. This codes for CASSLRVGGVTQYF.